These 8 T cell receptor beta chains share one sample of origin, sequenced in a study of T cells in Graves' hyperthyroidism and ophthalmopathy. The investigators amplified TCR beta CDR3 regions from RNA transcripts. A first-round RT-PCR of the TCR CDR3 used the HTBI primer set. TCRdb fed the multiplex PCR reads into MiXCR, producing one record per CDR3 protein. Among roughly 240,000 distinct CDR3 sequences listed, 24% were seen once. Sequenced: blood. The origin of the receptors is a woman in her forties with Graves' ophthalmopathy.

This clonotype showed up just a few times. The CDR3 sequence: CASSQRRDGGETQYF. The CDR3 DNA is TGCGCCAGCAGCCAGCGCCGGGACGGGGGGGAGACCCAGTACTTC. The V call is TRBV4-1, the J call TRBJ2-5; 7 positions agree with TRBD2. The CDR3 has 15 residues. Losses at the gene ends were 3 bases for V and 5 bases for J; bases not matched to a gene: 9. Germline V gives CDR1 MGHRA, CDR2 YSYEKL.

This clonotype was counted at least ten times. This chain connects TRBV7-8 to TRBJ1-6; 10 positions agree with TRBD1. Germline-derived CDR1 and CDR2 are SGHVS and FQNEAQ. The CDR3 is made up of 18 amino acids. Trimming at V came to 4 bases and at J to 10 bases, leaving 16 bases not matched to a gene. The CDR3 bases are TGTGCCAGCAGCTCCCGTAGCCCCTTGACAGGGGGCTACTCACCCCTCCACTTT. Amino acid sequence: CASSSRSPLTGGYSPLHF.

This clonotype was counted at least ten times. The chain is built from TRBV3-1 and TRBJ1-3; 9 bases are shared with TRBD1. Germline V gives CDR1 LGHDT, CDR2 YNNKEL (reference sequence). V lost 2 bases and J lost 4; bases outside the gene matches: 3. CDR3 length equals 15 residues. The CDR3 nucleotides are TGTGCCAGCAGCCAACAGGACAGGGGAGGAAACACCATATATTTT. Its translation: CASSQQDRGGNTIYF.

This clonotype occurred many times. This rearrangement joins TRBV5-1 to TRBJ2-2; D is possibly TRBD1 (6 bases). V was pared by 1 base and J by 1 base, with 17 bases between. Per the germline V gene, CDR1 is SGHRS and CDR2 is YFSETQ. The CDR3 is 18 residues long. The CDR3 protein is CASSLWGPLVGNTGELFF. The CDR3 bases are TGCGCCAGCAGCTTGTGGGGGCCCCTTGTGGGGAACACCGGGGAGCTGTTTTTT.

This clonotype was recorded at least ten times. This CDR3 reads CATSSRTFQPQHF. CDR3 in DNA: TGTGCCACCAGCTCGCGGACATTTCAGCCCCAGCATTTT. The chain combines TRBV15 with TRBJ1-5, with D maybe TRBD1 (5 bases). V shed 5 bases and J shed 6 bases, with 11 bases lying between them. The CDR3 runs to 13 residues. Germline assignment: CDR1 LNHNV and CDR2 YYDKDF (reference sequence).

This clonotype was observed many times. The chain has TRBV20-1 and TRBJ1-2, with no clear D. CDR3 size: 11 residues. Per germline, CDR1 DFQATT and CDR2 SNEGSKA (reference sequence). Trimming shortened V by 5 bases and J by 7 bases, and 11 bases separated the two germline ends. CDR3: CSAFQASGYTF. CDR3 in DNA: TGCAGTGCTTTTCAGGCTTCTGGCTACACCTTC.

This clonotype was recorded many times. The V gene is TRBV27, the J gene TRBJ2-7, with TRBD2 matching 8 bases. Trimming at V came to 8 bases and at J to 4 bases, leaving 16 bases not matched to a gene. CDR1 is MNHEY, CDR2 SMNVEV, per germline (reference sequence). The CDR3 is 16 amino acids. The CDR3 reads CASANYSGTRRYEQYF. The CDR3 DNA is TGTGCCAGCGCGAATTACTCCGGGACTAGACGATACGAGCAGTACTTC.

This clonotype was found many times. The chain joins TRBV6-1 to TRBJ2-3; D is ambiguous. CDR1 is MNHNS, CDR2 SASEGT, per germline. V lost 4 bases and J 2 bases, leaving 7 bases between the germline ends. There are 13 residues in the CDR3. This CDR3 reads CASSVMTTDTQYF. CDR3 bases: TGTGCCAGCAGTGTTATGACCACAGATACGCAGTATTTT.